The 14 T cell receptor beta chains in this list originate from one sample, sequenced in a study of PD-L1 blockade in urothelial cancer. Method: immunoSEQ multiplex PCR; TCRdb's copy keeps in-frame clones and lacks some. In the table there are about 14,000 clones, around 89% of which are singletons. The material sequenced was PBMCs, taken around atezolizumab (anti-PD-L1) treatment. These receptors were obtained from a man in his sixties or seventies with urothelial cancer.

The chain has TRBV5-1 and TRBJ2-2, with unresolved D. The CDR3 length is 13 residues. CDR1 and CDR2 (germline): SGHRS, YFSETQ. Trimming left V 1 base short and J 6 bases short, with 7 bases between. The CDR3 region is CASSLISAGELFF. CDR3 DNA: TGCGCCAGCAGCTTGATCTCCGCCGGGGAGCTGTTTTTT.

The J gene is TRBJ1-3, the V gene TRBV27; D unclear. V was clipped by 6 bases and J by 0 bases, with 9 bases between them. CDR1 MNHEY and CDR2 SMNVEV come from the germline V gene (reference sequence). This CDR3 has 14 residues. CDR3 nucleotides: TGTGCCAGCAGCCCTCTCGGCTCTGGAAACACCATATATTTT. Protein sequence: CASSPLGSGNTIYF.

The chain links TRBV9 to TRBJ2-5, with 10 bases lining up with TRBD1. The germline gives CDR1 SGDLS, CDR2 YYNGEE. The J segment lost 2 bases and the V segment lost 0 bases, leaving 4 bases of the junction unmatched. The CDR3 has 16 residues. CDR3 sequence reads: CASSVDGTGVQETQYF. The CDR3 nucleotides are TGTGCCAGCAGCGTAGATGGGACAGGGGTGCAAGAGACCCAGTACTTC.

The chain is built from TRBV4-2 and TRBJ2-2, with unresolved D. The CDR3 length is 15 residues. V was trimmed by 0 bases and J by 4 bases, leaving 9 bases between them. Looked up from germline, CDR1 is LGHNA and CDR2 is YNFKEQ. CDR3 coding DNA: TGTGCCAGCAGCCAAGATTTGCGTTCCACCGGGGAGCTGTTTTTT. Its translation is CASSQDLRSTGELFF.

The rearrangement links TRBV6-6 to TRBJ2-7, with D tentatively TRBD1 (6 bases). The CDR3 is made up of 13 amino acids. V lost 5 bases, J lost 2 bases, and 10 bases lay in between. CDR1 is MNHNY, CDR2 SVGAGI, per germline (reference sequence). The CDR3 DNA follows: TGTGCCAGCAGTCCAGGGGCCCCCTACGAGCAGTACTTC. Encoded protein: CASSPGAPYEQYF.

V and J are TRBV10-3 and TRBJ1-1; TRBD1 aligns across 7 bases. The CDR3 runs to 15 residues. The ends lost 2 bases at V and 0 bases at J; junction bases unmatched: 3. Germline V gives CDR1 ENHRY, CDR2 SYGVKD. DNA for the CDR3: TGTGCCATCAGTGAGGGGACAGCTATGAACACTGAAGCTTTCTTT. Its protein product is CAISEGTAMNTEAFF.

V is TRBV4-1 and J is TRBJ2-3; no reliable D call. Germline values: CDR1 MGHRA, CDR2 YSYEKL. Deletions cut 4 bases from V and 3 bases from J, with 14 bases between. The CDR3 consists of 15 residues. The CDR3 DNA is TGCGCCAGCAGCCCGGCGGCTAGAGATACAGATACGCAGTATTTT. Translating gives CASSPAARDTDTQYF.

V usage is TRBV28 and J usage is TRBJ2-7, with 7 bases matching TRBD2. CDR3 length: 13 residues. CDR1 MDHEN and CDR2 SYDVKM come from the germline V gene. V lost 8 bases to trimming and J lost 0 bases; unmatched junction nucleotides: 4. Written as DNA, the CDR3 is TGTGCCAGCCGCGGCGGGAGCTCCTACGAGCAGTACTTC. Its translation: CASRGGSSYEQYF.

The chain joins TRBV30 to TRBJ1-4, with a tentative D call TRBD1 (6 bases). Trimming left V 7 bases short and J 7 bases short, with 10 bases between. This CDR3 has 11 residues. Germline assignment: CDR1 GTSNPN and CDR2 SVGIG (reference sequence). CDR3 DNA: TGTGCCTCCCAGGGGAGTGAAAAACTGTTTTTT. Its translation is CASQGSEKLFF. The full variable domain, with the rest looked up from reference TRBV30 and TRBJ1-4, is SQTIHQWPATLVQPVGSPLSLECTVEGTSNPNLYWYRQAAGRGLQLLFYSVGIGQISSEVPQNLSASRPQDRQFILSSKKLLLSDSGFYLCASQGSEKLFFGSGTQLSVL.

The chain employs TRBV6-6 and TRBJ1-1; D unresolved. Trimming stripped 6 bases from V and 4 bases from J, with 15 bases between. CDR3 size: 14 residues. CDR1 and CDR2 from the germline V gene are MNHNY and SVGAGI (reference sequence). CDR3 amino acids: CASSPGDRSTEAFF. Written as DNA, the CDR3 is TGTGCCAGCAGCCCGGGAGATAGGAGCACTGAAGCTTTCTTT.

The J gene is TRBJ1-1, the V gene TRBV9, with D tentatively TRBD1 (6 bases). The germline CDR1 and CDR2 sequences are SGDLS and YYNGEE. Deletions cut 3 bases from V and 4 bases from J, with 10 bases between. CDR3 length equals 13 residues. The chain's CDR3 is CASSGGHLTEAFF. The CDR3 DNA reads TGTGCCAGCAGCGGGGGACACCTCACTGAAGCTTTCTTT.

The rearrangement uses TRBV2 and TRBJ1-6, with a tentative D call TRBD1 (6 bases). The CDR3 extends over 15 amino acids. The germline V and J ends were trimmed by 4 bases and 10 bases, with 17 bases remaining between them. Germline V gene sequence: CDR1 SNHLY, CDR2 FYNNEI. CDR3 region: CASSVSSTGNSPLHF. In DNA, the CDR3 is TGTGCCAGCAGTGTGTCAAGTACAGGGAACTCACCCCTCCACTTT.

Note on this clone: At one end, the junction sequence differs from germline, possibly due to a read error. The V and J genes are TRBV7-9 and TRBJ1-2; D possibly corresponds to TRBD1 (5 bases). CDR1 is SEHNR and CDR2 is FQNEAQ in the germline V gene (reference sequence). The CDR3 totals 14 residues. The CDR3 DNA follows: TGTGCCAGCAGCCTAGCCGGACAAGCCAGTGGCTACACCTTC. It codes for CASSLAGQASGYTF. Full variable domain (missing parts from reference TRBV7-9 and TRBJ1-2): DTGVSQNPRHKITKRGQNVTFRCDPISEHNRLYWYRQTLGQGPEFLTYFQNEAQLEKSRLLSDRFSAERPKGSFSTLEIQRTEQGDSAMYLCASSLAGQASGYTFGSGTRLTVV.

This chain links TRBV28 with TRBJ2-7, with D unclear. Germline loops: CDR1 MDHEN, CDR2 SYDVKM. The CDR3 is made up of 11 amino acids. V was pared by 10 bases and J by 6 bases, with 13 bases between. The chain's CDR3 is CATTWSGEQYF. The CDR3 bases are TGTGCCACCACCTGGTCGGGCGAGCAGTACTTC. The full variable domain, with the rest looked up from reference TRBV28 and TRBJ2-7, is DVKVTQSSRYLVKRTGEKVFLECVQDMDHENMFWYRQDPGLGLRLIYFSYDVKMKEKGDIPEGYSVSREKKERFSLILESASTNQTSMYLCATTWSGEQYFGPGTRLTVT.